This T cell receptor (beta chain) was identified during a study of blood T cell repertoires in COVID-19. For the study at large: Whether acute or convalescent, the COVID-19 samples came from the United States, Italy and Spain. Sources were T cells, B-cell-depleted T cells, or PBMCs; the material itself was cDNA or gDNA.

Using immunoSEQ multiplex PCR, the repertoire was profiled, and TCRdb retains in-frame clones only, with some absent. The data hold some 150,000 clones, with roughly 84% observed a single time. The CDR3 runs 13 residues. Germline V lookup: CDR1 SGHTA, CDR2 FQGNSA. V was shortened by 2 bases and J by 3 bases, with 7 bases between the two germline ends. The clonotype originates from a human donor in a cohort sampled during active COVID-19. The rearrangement joins TRBV7-2 to TRBJ1-1, with D possibly being TRBD1 (6 bases). Sequencing input: peripheral blood. CDR3 in amino acids: CASSLNRDTEAFF. As DNA, the CDR3 is TGTGCCAGCAGCTTAAACAGGGACACTGAAGCTTTCTTT.